This TCR beta chain was recorded in a study of blood T cell repertoires in COVID-19. In the study overall: Whether acute or convalescent, the COVID-19 samples came from the United States, Italy and Spain.

This clone was picked up one time. Repertoires were generated with immunoSEQ multiplex PCR, while TCRdb's copy carries only in-frame clones and drops some. The table shows 250,000 to 300,000 clones, with over 75% occurring only once. The sequencing input was PBMCs or T cells enriched from blood (not recorded which). The clonotype comes from a man aged 18 to 35 who had recovered from COVID-19.

This CDR3 is CASSEVGGPGETQYF. The CDR3 nucleotides are TGTGCCAGCAGTGAAGTCGGGGGGCCGGGAGAGACCCAGTACTTC. The chain links TRBV2 to TRBJ2-5, with D possibly TRBD2 on 7 matching bases. Per the germline V gene, CDR1 is SNHLY and CDR2 is FYNNEI. V was clipped by 1 base and J by 4 bases, with 13 bases between them. The CDR3 sequence is 15 residues long.